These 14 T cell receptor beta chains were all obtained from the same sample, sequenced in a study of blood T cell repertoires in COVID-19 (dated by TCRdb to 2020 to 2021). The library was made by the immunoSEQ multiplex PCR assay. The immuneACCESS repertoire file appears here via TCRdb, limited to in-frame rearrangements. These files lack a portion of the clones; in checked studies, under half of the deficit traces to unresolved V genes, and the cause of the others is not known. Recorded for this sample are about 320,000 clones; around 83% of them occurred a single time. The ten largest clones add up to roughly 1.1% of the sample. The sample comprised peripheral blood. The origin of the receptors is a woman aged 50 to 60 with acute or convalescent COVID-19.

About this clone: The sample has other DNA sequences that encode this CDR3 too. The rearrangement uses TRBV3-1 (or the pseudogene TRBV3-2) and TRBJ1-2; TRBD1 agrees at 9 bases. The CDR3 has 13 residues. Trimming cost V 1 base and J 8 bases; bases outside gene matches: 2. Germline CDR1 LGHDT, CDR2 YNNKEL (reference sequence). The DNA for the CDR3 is TGTGCCAGCAGCCAAGGAACAGGGGGCGGCTACACCTTC. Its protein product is CASSQGTGGGYTF.

CDR3 residues: CASSLDSGNTIYF. CDR3 DNA: TGTGCCAGCAGTTTGGACAGTGGAAACACCATATATTTT. The V gene is TRBV28, the J gene TRBJ1-3, with D possibly being TRBD1 (6 bases). The ends were cut back, 3 bases at V and 3 bases at J, with 6 bases in the middle. CDR1 is MDHEN, CDR2 SYDVKM, per germline. CDR3 length: 13 residues.

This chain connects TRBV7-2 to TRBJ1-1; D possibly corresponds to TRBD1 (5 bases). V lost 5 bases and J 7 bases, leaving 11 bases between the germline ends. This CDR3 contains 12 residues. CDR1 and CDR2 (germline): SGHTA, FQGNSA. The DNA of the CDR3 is TGTGCCAGCAGCGCCCGGGGACTTGAAGCTTTCTTT. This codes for CASSARGLEAFF.

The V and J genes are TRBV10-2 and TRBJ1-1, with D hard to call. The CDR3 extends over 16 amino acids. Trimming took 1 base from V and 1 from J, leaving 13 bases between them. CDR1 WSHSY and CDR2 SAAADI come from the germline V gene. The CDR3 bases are TGCGCCAGCAGTGAGTGGGCCAGACCGTCGAACACTGAAGCTTTCTTT. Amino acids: CASSEWARPSNTEAFF.

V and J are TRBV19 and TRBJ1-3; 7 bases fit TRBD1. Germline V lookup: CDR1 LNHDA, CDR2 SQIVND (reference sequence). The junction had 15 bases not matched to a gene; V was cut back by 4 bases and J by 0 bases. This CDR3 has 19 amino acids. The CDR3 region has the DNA TGTGCCAGTAGTAGTCCTCCGGGACAGCTGCTTTCCTCTGGAAACACCATATATTTT. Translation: CASSSPPGQLLSSGNTIYF.

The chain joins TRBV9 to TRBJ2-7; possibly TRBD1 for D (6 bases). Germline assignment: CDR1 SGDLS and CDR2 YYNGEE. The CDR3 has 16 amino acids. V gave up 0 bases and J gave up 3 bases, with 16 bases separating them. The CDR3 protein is CASSVAGRQGFYEQYF. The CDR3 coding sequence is TGTGCCAGCAGCGTAGCTGGCAGGCAGGGGTTCTACGAGCAGTACTTC.

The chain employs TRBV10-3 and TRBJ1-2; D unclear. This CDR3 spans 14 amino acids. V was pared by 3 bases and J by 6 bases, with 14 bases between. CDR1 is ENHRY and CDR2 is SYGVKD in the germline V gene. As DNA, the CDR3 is TGTGCCATCAGTGAAGTTAACCCGGTAGATGGCTACACCTTC. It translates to CAISEVNPVDGYTF.

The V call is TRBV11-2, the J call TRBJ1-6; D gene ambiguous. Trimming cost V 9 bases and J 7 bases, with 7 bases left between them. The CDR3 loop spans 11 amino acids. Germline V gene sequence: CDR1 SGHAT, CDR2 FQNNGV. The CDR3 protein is CARTGNSPLHF. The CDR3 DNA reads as TGTGCCAGGACGGGGAATTCACCCCTCCACTTT. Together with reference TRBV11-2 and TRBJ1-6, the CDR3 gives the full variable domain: EAGVAQSPRYKIIEKRQSVAFWCNPISGHATLYWYQQILGQGPKLLIQFQNNGVVDDSQLPKDRFSAERLKGVDSTLKIQPAKLEDSAVYLCARTGNSPLHFGNGTRLTVT.

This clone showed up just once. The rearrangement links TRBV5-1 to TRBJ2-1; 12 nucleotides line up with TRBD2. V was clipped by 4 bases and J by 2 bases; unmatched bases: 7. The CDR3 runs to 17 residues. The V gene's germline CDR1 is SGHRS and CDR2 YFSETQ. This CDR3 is CASSLGLAGGPYNEQFF. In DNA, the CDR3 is TGCGCCAGCAGCCTGGGGCTAGCGGGAGGGCCCTACAATGAGCAGTTCTTC.

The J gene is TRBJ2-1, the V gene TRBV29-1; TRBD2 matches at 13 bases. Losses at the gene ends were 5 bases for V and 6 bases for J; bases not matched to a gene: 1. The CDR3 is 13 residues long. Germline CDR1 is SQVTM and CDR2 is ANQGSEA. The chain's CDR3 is CSVRTSGSNEQFF. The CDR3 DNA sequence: TGCAGCGTTAGGACTAGCGGGAGCAATGAGCAGTTCTTC.

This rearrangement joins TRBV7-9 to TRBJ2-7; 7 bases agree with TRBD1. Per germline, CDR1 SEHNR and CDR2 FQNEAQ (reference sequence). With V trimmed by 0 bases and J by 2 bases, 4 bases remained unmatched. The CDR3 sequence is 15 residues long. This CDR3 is CASSLARQGPYEQYV. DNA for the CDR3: TGTGCCAGCAGCTTAGCCCGACAGGGTCCCTACGAGCAGTACGTC.

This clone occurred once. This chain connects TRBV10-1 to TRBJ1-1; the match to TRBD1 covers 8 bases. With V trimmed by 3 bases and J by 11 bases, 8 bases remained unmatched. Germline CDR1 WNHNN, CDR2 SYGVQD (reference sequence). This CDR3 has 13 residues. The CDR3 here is CASSDRGRREAFF. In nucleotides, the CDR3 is TGCGCCAGCAGTGACAGGGGGCGCAGGGAGGCTTTCTTT.

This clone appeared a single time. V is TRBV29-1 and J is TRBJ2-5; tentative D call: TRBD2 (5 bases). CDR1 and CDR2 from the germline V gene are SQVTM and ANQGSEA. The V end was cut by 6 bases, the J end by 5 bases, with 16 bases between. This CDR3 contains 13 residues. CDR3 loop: CSVDGLASETQYF. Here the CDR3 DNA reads TGCAGCGTCGACGGACTGGCGTCGGAGACCCAGTACTTC.

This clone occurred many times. CDR3 protein: CASSSSGRGTGELFF. CDR3 nucleotide sequence: TGTGCCAGCAGCTCTAGCGGGAGAGGGACCGGGGAGCTGTTTTTT. This chain uses TRBV7-3 with TRBJ2-2, with TRBD2 matching over 10 bases. The CDR3 contains 15 residues. J was trimmed by 5 bases and V by 4 bases; bases with no gene match: 4. CDR1 is SGHTA and CDR2 is FQGTGA in the germline V gene.